This is a list of T cell receptor beta chains from one sample in a study. One entry per CDR3 protein results from TCRdb running MiXCR on the 5' RACE reads. The sample yields tens of thousands of distinct CDR3 sequences, around 30% seen once. The sample taken for sequencing was memory CD4+ T cells sorted from a lymph node. The receptors were gathered from a female donor with breast cancer. CDR3s include the opening cysteine and the closing phenylalanine or tryptophan. Fields, in order: CDR3 DNA, CDR3 protein, clone size, D gene, V gene, J gene. The D gene is left open where the match is weak. The size field is filled for only some rows; it gives once, few, many or a size class.

CDR3nt: TGTGCCAGCAGTTACTCTGGGGGCTCCTACGGGCAGTACTTC
CDR3aa: CASSYSGGSYGQYF
abundance: NA
d_gene: NA
v_gene: TRBV6-5
j_gene: TRBJ2-7

CDR3nt: TGCGCCAGCAGCCCAGGACCGGGACAGGGCCAATTGAACACTGAAGCTTTCTTT
CDR3aa: CASSPGPGQGQLNTEAFF
abundance: few
d_gene: TRBD1
v_gene: TRBV4-1
j_gene: TRBJ1-1

CDR3nt: TGCAGCGTCGAGACGGGCGGCTACACCTTC
CDR3aa: CSVETGGYTF
abundance: medium-sized
d_gene: NA
v_gene: TRBV29-1
j_gene: TRBJ1-2

CDR3nt: TGCGCCAGCAGCCAAGAGTCCGGGAGAGGATACGAGCAGTACTTC
CDR3aa: CASSQESGRGYEQYF
abundance: NA
d_gene: NA
v_gene: TRBV4-3
j_gene: TRBJ2-7

CDR3nt: TGCAGTGCTGGCAGGGGGGGCCATGCAGAGACCCAGTACTTC
CDR3aa: CSAGRGGHAETQYF
abundance: NA
d_gene: NA
v_gene: TRBV20-1
j_gene: TRBJ2-5

CDR3nt: TGTGCCAGCAGTCCCACCTACGAGCAGTACTTC
CDR3aa: CASSPTYEQYF
abundance: NA
d_gene: NA
v_gene: TRBV27
j_gene: TRBJ2-7

CDR3nt: TGTGCCAGCAGTTACTCTAGTGAGCTTTGGTACGAGCAGTACTTC
CDR3aa: CASSYSSELWYEQYF
abundance: few
d_gene: NA
v_gene: TRBV6-5
j_gene: TRBJ2-7

CDR3nt: TGTGCCAGCCGTATTCAAGGCGTTGGCGAGCAGTACTTC
CDR3aa: CASRIQGVGEQYF
abundance: NA
d_gene: NA
v_gene: TRBV6-1
j_gene: TRBJ2-7

CDR3nt: TGTGCCAGCAGCCAAGACAGTGTGGTCGGGGAGCTGTTTTTT
CDR3aa: CASSQDSVVGELFF
abundance: once
d_gene: NA
v_gene: TRBV3-1
j_gene: TRBJ2-2

CDR3nt: TGTGCCAGCAGCCCCGAGGCCAGTCCCTATGGCTACACCTTC
CDR3aa: CASSPEASPYGYTF
abundance: few
d_gene: NA
v_gene: TRBV4-2
j_gene: TRBJ1-2

CDR3nt: TGTGCCAGCAGATTCCCGGGGCTGAACACTGAAGCTTTCTTT
CDR3aa: CASRFPGLNTEAFF
abundance: few
d_gene: NA
v_gene: TRBV28
j_gene: TRBJ1-1

CDR3nt: TGCAGTGCCACCGGGACAGAACTCTACAATGAGCAGTTCTTC
CDR3aa: CSATGTELYNEQFF
abundance: few
d_gene: TRBD1
v_gene: TRBV20-1
j_gene: TRBJ2-1

CDR3nt: TGTGCCAGTTCTGGAGGTGGGGGAGGATACTACGAGCAGTACTTC
CDR3aa: CASSGGGGGYYEQYF
abundance: NA
d_gene: NA
v_gene: TRBV2
j_gene: TRBJ2-7

CDR3nt: TGTGCCAGCAATCAAGGGGGGGTCGCCAAAAACATTCAGTACTTC
CDR3aa: CASNQGGVAKNIQYF
abundance: NA
d_gene: NA
v_gene: TRBV28
j_gene: TRBJ2-4

CDR3nt: TGTGCCAGCACCCCGGTAGGGGTTCGGAGCAATCAGCCCCAGCATTTT
CDR3aa: CASTPVGVRSNQPQHF
abundance: NA
d_gene: NA
v_gene: TRBV7-3
j_gene: TRBJ1-5

CDR3nt: TGTGCCAGCATTACAGCGGGGAGGAGGGATACGCAGTATTTT
CDR3aa: CASITAGRRDTQYF
abundance: NA
d_gene: TRBD2
v_gene: TRBV7-2
j_gene: TRBJ2-3

CDR3nt: TGTGCCAGCAGCGTAGCTGGTAGCTCGAGCTCTGGAAACACCATATATTTT
CDR3aa: CASSVAGSSSSGNTIYF
abundance: few
d_gene: NA
v_gene: TRBV9
j_gene: TRBJ1-3

CDR3nt: TGTGCCATCGCCGGTACGTCGGGCACAGATACGCAGTATTTT
CDR3aa: CAIAGTSGTDTQYF
abundance: NA
d_gene: NA
v_gene: TRBV10-3
j_gene: TRBJ2-3

CDR3nt: TGCAGTGCTAGTTGGGCAGTGCAAGAGACCCAGTACTTC
CDR3aa: CSASWAVQETQYF
abundance: few
d_gene: NA
v_gene: TRBV20-1
j_gene: TRBJ2-5

CDR3nt: TGTGCCAGCAGGAACAGGATCTACGAGCAGTACTTC
CDR3aa: CASRNRIYEQYF
abundance: few
d_gene: NA
v_gene: TRBV6-2/TRBV6-3
j_gene: TRBJ2-7

CDR3nt: TGTGCCAGCCGCCTGGCCTCCTCTGGAAACACCATATATTTT
CDR3aa: CASRLASSGNTIYF
abundance: many
d_gene: NA
v_gene: TRBV6-1
j_gene: TRBJ1-3

CDR3nt: TGCGCCAGCAGCCCCAGGGCAGGGTCCGGCTATGGCTACACCTTC
CDR3aa: CASSPRAGSGYGYTF
abundance: few
d_gene: NA
v_gene: TRBV5-1
j_gene: TRBJ1-2

CDR3nt: TGCGCCAGCAGTGAGGGCCGTCAGCCCCAGCATTTT
CDR3aa: CASSEGRQPQHF
abundance: few
d_gene: NA
v_gene: TRBV10-2
j_gene: TRBJ1-5

CDR3nt: TGCGCCAGCAGCTTGGGTCAGGACGAGCAGTACTTC
CDR3aa: CASSLGQDEQYF
abundance: few
d_gene: NA
v_gene: TRBV5-1
j_gene: TRBJ2-7

CDR3nt: TGCAGCGCTTCCCCCTTCCAGGATACGCAGTATTTT
CDR3aa: CSASPFQDTQYF
abundance: many
d_gene: NA
v_gene: TRBV29-1
j_gene: TRBJ2-3

CDR3nt: TGTGCGTTCCACGGCCTGTGGGCGGAAGCTTTCTTT
CDR3aa: CAFHGLWAEAFF
abundance: NA
d_gene: NA
v_gene: TRBV28
j_gene: TRBJ1-1

CDR3nt: TGTGCCAGTAGTAGGGGAGGAAGCGGGGAGCTGTTTTTT
CDR3aa: CASSRGGSGELFF
abundance: few
d_gene: NA
v_gene: TRBV19
j_gene: TRBJ2-2

CDR3nt: TGTGCCAGCAGTTCGACAGATGTTAGAAACATTCAGTACTTC
CDR3aa: CASSSTDVRNIQYF
abundance: NA
d_gene: NA
v_gene: TRBV6-5
j_gene: TRBJ2-4

CDR3nt: TGTGCCAGCGGTTGGGAGGGGCTGAATGAAAAACTGTTTTTT
CDR3aa: CASGWEGLNEKLFF
abundance: NA
d_gene: NA
v_gene: TRBV27
j_gene: TRBJ1-4

CDR3nt: TGTGCCATACGGGGATTGTCTGAAGCTTTCTTT
CDR3aa: CAIRGLSEAFF
abundance: few
d_gene: NA
v_gene: TRBV28
j_gene: TRBJ1-1

CDR3nt: TGCAGTGCTAAGGCCATCCTTGGCGGGGAACTGTTTTTT
CDR3aa: CSAKAILGGELFF
abundance: few
d_gene: NA
v_gene: TRBV20-1
j_gene: TRBJ2-2

CDR3nt: TGTGCCAGCAGCCATGCTCGCGGACCCTACGAGCAGTACTTC
CDR3aa: CASSHARGPYEQYF
abundance: once
d_gene: NA
v_gene: TRBV4-2
j_gene: TRBJ2-7

CDR3nt: TGTGCCAGCAGTGAAACCCAATCAGGGAACTATGGCTACACCTTC
CDR3aa: CASSETQSGNYGYTF
abundance: NA
d_gene: NA
v_gene: TRBV6-1
j_gene: TRBJ1-2

CDR3nt: TGTGCCAGCAGCGTAGGGTTAGCGGGAACCTACGAGCAGTACTTC
CDR3aa: CASSVGLAGTYEQYF
abundance: NA
d_gene: TRBD2
v_gene: TRBV9
j_gene: TRBJ2-7

CDR3nt: TGTGCCAGCAGTCAGACAGGAGATCAGCCCCAGCATTTT
CDR3aa: CASSQTGDQPQHF
abundance: few
d_gene: NA
v_gene: TRBV12-3/TRBV12-4
j_gene: TRBJ1-5

CDR3nt: TGTGCCAGCAGCCCGGACAACTACGAGCAGTACTTC
CDR3aa: CASSPDNYEQYF
abundance: few
d_gene: NA
v_gene: TRBV7-8
j_gene: TRBJ2-7

CDR3nt: TGTGCCATCAGTGAGCCCTGGGGCGAGCAGTACTTC
CDR3aa: CAISEPWGEQYF
abundance: NA
d_gene: NA
v_gene: TRBV10-3
j_gene: TRBJ2-7

CDR3nt: TGTGCCAGCAGTTTGACCGGAGATAATGAAAAACTGTTTTTT
CDR3aa: CASSLTGDNEKLFF
abundance: NA
d_gene: NA
v_gene: TRBV5-5
j_gene: TRBJ1-4

CDR3nt: TGCAGTGCCTGGGGTAGAGGGGGAGACTACGAGCAGTACTTC
CDR3aa: CSAWGRGGDYEQYF
abundance: few
d_gene: NA
v_gene: TRBV20-1
j_gene: TRBJ2-7